This T cell receptor (beta chain) is from a study of cytomegalovirus exposure and HLA in healthy donors. Whole-study results and caveats: The authors enumerated roughly 160 TCR beta chains as linked to cytomegalovirus.

On this clone itself: Its specificity is unknown.

The PCR was carried out with 60 Vbeta primers and 13 Jbeta primers. Assay: immunoSEQ multiplex PCR; the TCRdb copy retains only in-frame clones and omits some. Of 120,000 or so clones listed, around 80% were seen once; the top ten hold 3.4%. The TCR originated in a young man in good health and CMV-seronegative. Sequenced input: PBMCs.

The CDR3 coding sequence is TGTGCCACAGGGCAGGGGGTAGGAGATACGCAGTATTTT. As protein: CATGQGVGDTQYF. This chain joins TRBV6-5 and TRBJ2-3, with TRBD1 matching over 7 bases. The junction had 9 bases not matched to a gene; V was cut back by 10 bases and J by 5 bases. Germline V CDR1 and CDR2: MNHEY, SVGAGI. The CDR3 covers 13 residues.